The clone carrying this TCR beta chain was counted many times. Its antigen is still unknown. Across 18 months, stable Graves' hyperthyroidism was marked by no progression to ophthalmopathy. Germline values: CDR1 SEHNR, CDR2 FQNEAQ (reference sequence). V lost 2 bases, J lost 4 bases, and 8 bases stayed unmatched. The length of the CDR3 is 16 residues. The CDR3 regions of TCR beta were amplified from RNA transcripts. A first-round RT-PCR of the TCR CDR3 used the HTBI primer set. TCRdb reprocessed the multiplex PCR reads with MiXCR, giving one entry per CDR3 protein. The sample consists of 610,000 or so distinct CDR3 sequences, 46% of them appearing once. The sample originates from a study of T cells in Graves' hyperthyroidism and ophthalmopathy. Whole-study findings and limits: The majority of expanded thyroid clonotypes above 0.001 also appeared in blood. A 13 V-J model separated ophthalmopathy from stable hyperthyroidism.

Specimen: peripheral blood or thyroid tissue (not recorded which). The source is a woman between 18 and 30 years old with Graves' hyperthyroidism. J is TRBJ1-2 and V is TRBV7-9, with 9 bases aligning to TRBD1. The CDR3 DNA is TGTGCCAGCAGCTTAAGGGGGACAGGGTTGCGCTATGGCTACACCTTC. This codes for CASSLRGTGLRYGYTF. Supplemented by reference TRBV7-9 and TRBJ1-2, the full variable domain reads DTGVSQNPRHKITKRGQNVTFRCDPISEHNRLYWYRQTLGQGPEFLTYFQNEAQLEKSRLLSDRFSAERPKGSFSTLEIQRTEQGDSAMYLCASSLRGTGLRYGYTFGSGTRLTVV.